Listed here is a single T cell receptor beta chain. No antigen is known for it. These gene names are mouse names. From the germline J gene comes the end of the CDR3, since the read stops 1 residue before it. This sample is part of a study of tissue T cells after allogeneic stem cell transplantation. The CDR3 loop spans 13 amino acids. The germline V and J ends were trimmed by 4 bases and 3 bases, with 9 bases remaining between them. The germline gives CDR1 LGHNA, CDR2 YNLKQL (reference sequence). Stated time point: mouse harvest day 14 after allogeneic transplant. Mouse grafts combined 10^7 T-cell-depleted bone marrow cells with 10^6 splenic CD5+ T cells. B6 (H2b) cells into BALB/c (H2d) mice; tissues taken at day 7 or 14. TCRdb's table, derived via immunoSEQ multiplex PCR, lists solely in-frame clones and lacks some. In the table there are roughly 2,600 clones, approximately 43% of which are singletons.

Study results and caveats: Limitations included a small, clinically heterogeneous cohort and limited sampling depth.

The clonotype comes from a female BALB/c mouse given C57BL/6 T cells with graft-versus-host disease after an allogeneic hematopoietic cell transplant. Sequencing input: gut tissue. The chain has TRBV5 and TRBJ1-1; D is undetermined. The CDR3 sequence is CASSPRADTEVFF. The CDR3 bases that were read are TGTGCCAGCAGCCCCCGGGCGGACACAGAAGTCTTC.